This T cell receptor beta chain was sequenced during a study of T cell responses to AZD1222 COVID-19 vaccine. Second-dose recipients at about 4 or about 12 weeks were treated as one pooled group. Here immunoSEQ multiplex PCR was the method, and the copy in TCRdb shows in-frame clones only, minus some. The top ten hold roughly 2.7% of the sample, which has about 120,000 clones, 87% seen once. Germline V gene lookup returns CDR1 LGHNA and CDR2 YSLEER. The CDR3 extends over 15 amino acids. V lost 2 bases and J lost 4; bases outside the gene matches: 5. Overall study results and limits: Vaccine-associated CD4 TCRs spanned spike, dominant at 160-218 and 743-854. Sampling that yielded the repertoires occurred only after the peak T cell response.

This clone turned up a few times. The antigen is undetermined. This chain connects TRBV4-3 to TRBJ2-7; TRBD2 agrees at 10 bases. This TCR was sampled from an adult who received the AZD1222 COVID-19 vaccine. Here the sequenced sample was peripheral blood, taken 28 days after the second AZD1222 dose. In DNA, the CDR3 is TGCGCCAGCAGCCAATACCTAGCGGGGGCGTACGAGCAGTACTTC. It is translated as CASSQYLAGAYEQYF.